By sample fraction, the clone carrying this T cell receptor beta chain is medium-sized (0.01 to 0.1%). The antigen remains unidentified. The sample's time point: sample taken at primary tumor resection. Unsorted whole RNA from tumor, nontumor lung or frozen PBMC underwent sequencing. This entry is derived from a study of spatial heterogeneity in lung cancer. Points from the study as a whole: More often at tumor resection than at routine follow-up, ubiquitous expanded tumor TCRs were detected in the blood.

The presence of a unique molecular identifier marked each TCR cDNA molecule. TCRdb re-called the 5' RACE reads through MiXCR, storing one row per CDR3 protein. Of tens of thousands of distinct CDR3 sequences in the sample, approximately 6% are singletons; the top ten hold roughly 14%. The sequences come from PBMCs, collected at surgery. This receptor was taken from a female donor with early-stage non-small cell lung cancer.

Written as DNA, the CDR3 is TGTGCCAGCAGCCTGACAGGGGGAGCTTTCTTT. Protein sequence: CASSLTGGAFF. This chain links TRBV12-3 or TRBV12-4 with TRBJ1-1, with 9 bases identical to TRBD1. The CDR3 sequence is 11 residues long. V lost 6 bases and J lost 10; bases outside the gene matches: 3.